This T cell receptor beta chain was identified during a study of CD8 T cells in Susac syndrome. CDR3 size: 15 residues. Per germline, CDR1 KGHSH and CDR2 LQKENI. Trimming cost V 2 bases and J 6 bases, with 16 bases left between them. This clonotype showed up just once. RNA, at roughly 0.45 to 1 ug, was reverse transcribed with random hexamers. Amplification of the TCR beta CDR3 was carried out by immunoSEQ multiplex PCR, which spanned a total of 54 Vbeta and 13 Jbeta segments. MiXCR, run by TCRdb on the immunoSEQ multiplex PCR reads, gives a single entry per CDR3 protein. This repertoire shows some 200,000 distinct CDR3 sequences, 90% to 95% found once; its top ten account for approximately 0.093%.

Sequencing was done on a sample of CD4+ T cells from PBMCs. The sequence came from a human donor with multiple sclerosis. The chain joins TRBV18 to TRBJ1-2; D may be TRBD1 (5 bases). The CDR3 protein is CASSPRLAGIDGYTF. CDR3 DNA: TGTGCCAGCTCACCAAGGTTGGCAGGGATTGATGGCTACACCTTC.